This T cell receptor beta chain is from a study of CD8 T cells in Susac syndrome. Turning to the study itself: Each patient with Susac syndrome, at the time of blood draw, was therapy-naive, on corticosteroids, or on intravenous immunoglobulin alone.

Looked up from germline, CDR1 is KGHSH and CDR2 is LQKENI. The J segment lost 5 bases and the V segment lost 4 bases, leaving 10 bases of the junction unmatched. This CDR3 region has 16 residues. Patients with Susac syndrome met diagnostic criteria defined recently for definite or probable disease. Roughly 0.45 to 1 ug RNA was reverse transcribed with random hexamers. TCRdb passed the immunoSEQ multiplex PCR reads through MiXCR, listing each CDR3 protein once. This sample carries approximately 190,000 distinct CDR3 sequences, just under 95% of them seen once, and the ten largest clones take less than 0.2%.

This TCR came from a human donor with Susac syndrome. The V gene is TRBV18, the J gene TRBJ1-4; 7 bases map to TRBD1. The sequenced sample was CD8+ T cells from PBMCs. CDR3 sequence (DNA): TGTGCCAGCTCACGGGAACGTGGGACAGACAATGAAAAACTGTTTTTT. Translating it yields CASSRERGTDNEKLFF.